The 29 T cell receptor beta chains below were found in one sample sequenced in a study of graft-versus-host responses after intestinal transplantation. These receptors are not linked to any known antigen. Produced via immunoSEQ multiplex PCR; TCRdb's table is partial and in-frame only. Seen here are about 39,000 clones, about 94% observed once, and the top ten hold roughly 23%. Specimen: unstimulated CD8+ T cells sorted from spleen or lymph node cells, collected before transplant. The receptors stem from a human donor who was the organ donor for an intestinal transplant.

The gene calls are TRBV5-1 and TRBJ2-1, with D possibly matching TRBD2 (5 bases). There are 16 residues in the CDR3. Trimming stripped 0 bases from V and 0 bases from J, with 10 bases between. CDR1 and CDR2 (germline): SGHRS, YFSETQ. Here the CDR3 reads CASSLDPGSSYNEQFF. DNA for the CDR3: TGCGCCAGCAGCTTGGACCCGGGGAGCTCCTACAATGAGCAGTTCTTC.

The V gene is TRBV13, the J gene TRBJ2-7; 7 positions agree with TRBD1. Per the germline V gene, CDR1 is PRHDT and CDR2 is FYEKMQ (reference sequence). The ends lost 8 bases at V and 3 bases at J; junction bases unmatched: 16. CDR3 length: 16 residues. In DNA form, the CDR3 reads TGTGCCAGCCCACCTTGCCGGGCCCAGGGGGACTACGAGCAGTACTTC. Translated, it gives CASPPCRAQGDYEQYF.

The rearrangement uses TRBV29-1 and TRBJ2-1; D perhaps matches TRBD1 (6 bases). V was cut by 7 bases and J by 8 bases, with 15 bases left in between. Germline CDR1 and CDR2: SQVTM and ANQGSEA. The CDR3 extends over 12 amino acids. The CDR3, as DNA: TGCAGCGATAAACAGGGAATCGATGAGCAGTTCTTC. It translates to CSDKQGIDEQFF.

About this clone: This specimen includes other DNA sequences encoding the same CDR3. The V gene is TRBV7-2, the J gene TRBJ1-1; D unclear. The CDR3 spans 17 residues. CDR1 and CDR2 (germline): SGHTA, FQGNSA. V gave up 3 bases and J gave up 1 base, with 18 bases separating them. The CDR3 is CASSFVPRAGPNTEAFF. CDR3 nucleotide sequence: TGTGCCAGCAGCTTCGTACCACGGGCCGGGCCGAACACTGAAGCTTTCTTT.

V and J are TRBV7-9 and TRBJ1-5, with D perhaps TRBD1 (5 bases). The CDR3 sequence is 15 residues long. V was shortened by 1 base and J by 8 bases, with 15 bases between the two germline ends. CDR1 and CDR2 (germline): SEHNR, FQNEAQ (reference sequence). CDR3 in amino acids: CASSLDGRGLEPQHF. In nucleotides, the CDR3 is TGTGCCAGCAGCTTAGACGGACGGGGCCTAGAGCCCCAGCATTTT.

The chain employs TRBV4-3 and TRBJ2-2, with no clear D. Germline lookup yields CDR1 LGHNA and CDR2 YSLEER. Trimming took 2 bases from V and 6 from J, leaving 7 bases between them. This CDR3 is built from 13 residues. For the CDR3, the DNA is TGCGCCAGCAGCCAAACCGGTGCCGGGGAGCTGTTTTTT. Protein: CASSQTGAGELFF.

A single count supports this clone. The chain joins TRBV5-1 to TRBJ2-7, with D tentatively TRBD2 (7 bases). V was clipped by 2 bases and J by 3 bases, with 12 bases between them. Germline-derived CDR1 and CDR2 are SGHRS and YFSETQ. CDR3 length equals 14 residues. This chain's CDR3 is CASSLRGGLYEQYF. CDR3 DNA: TGCGCCAGCAGCTTAAGGGGGGGCCTCTACGAGCAGTACTTC.

This clone was picked up one time. This sequence joins TRBV5-1 and TRBJ2-7; D might be TRBD2 (6 bases). V was trimmed by 0 bases and J by 4 bases, leaving 17 bases between them. This CDR3 region has 16 residues. Germline V gene sequence: CDR1 SGHRS, CDR2 YFSETQ. CDR3 sequence reads: CASSLEPSSAEYEQYF. The DNA for the CDR3 is TGCGCCAGCAGCTTGGAACCATCTAGCGCGGAGTACGAGCAGTACTTC.

The rearrangement joins TRBV28 to TRBJ1-5; TRBD1 is a possible D gene (5 bases). Germline assignment: CDR1 MDHEN and CDR2 SYDVKM. The V end lost 6 bases, the J end lost 4 bases, and 7 bases lay between the germline ends. This CDR3 spans 12 amino acids. The CDR3 DNA sequence: TGTGCCAGCAGGGGGGGGAATCAGCCCCAGCATTTT. This translates into CASRGGNQPQHF. The complete variable domain, with remaining parts taken from reference TRBV28 and TRBJ1-5, reads DVKVTQSSRYLVKRTGEKVFLECVQDMDHENMFWYRQDPGLGLRLIYFSYDVKMKEKGDIPEGYSVSREKKERFSLILESASTNQTSMYLCASRGGNQPQHFGDGTRLSIL.

This sequence joins TRBV7-9 and TRBJ2-7; 7 bases map to TRBD2. CDR3 length: 13 residues. The J segment lost 6 bases and the V segment lost 4 bases, leaving 6 bases of the junction unmatched. Germline V gives CDR1 SEHNR, CDR2 FQNEAQ (reference sequence). For the CDR3, the DNA is TGTGCCAGCAGCTCGGCCGGGGAGGGCGAGCAGTACTTC. This translates into CASSSAGEGEQYF.

The V call is TRBV28, the J call TRBJ2-3; TRBD2 agrees at 12 bases. The V gene end was trimmed by 6 bases and the J gene end by 3 bases; junction bases not matched to a gene: 4. There are 15 residues in the CDR3. Germline values: CDR1 MDHEN, CDR2 SYDVKM. CDR3 nucleotides: TGTGCCAGCAGCGCTGGACTAGCGGGGACAGATACGCAGTATTTT. It translates to CASSAGLAGTDTQYF.

The chain links TRBV28 to TRBJ2-7; D may match TRBD1 or TRBD2 (6 bases each). CDR1 and CDR2 (germline): MDHEN, SYDVKM. The CDR3 loop spans 14 amino acids. V was clipped by 8 bases and J by 4 bases, with 18 bases between them. The CDR3 loop reads CASQRLRGRYEQYF. The CDR3 nucleotides read TGTGCCAGCCAGCGTCTCCGGGGGCGGTACGAGCAGTACTTC.

The rearrangement joins TRBV5-8 to TRBJ1-1; D gene ambiguous. In germline, CDR1 is SGHTS, CDR2 YDEGEE. This CDR3 region has 13 residues. V lost 2 bases and J 1 base, leaving 6 bases between the germline ends. The CDR3 spells CASSLHRNTEAFF. The CDR3 nucleotides read TGTGCCAGCAGCTTACACAGGAACACTGAAGCTTTCTTT. The full variable domain, with the rest looked up from reference TRBV5-8 and TRBJ1-1, is EAGVTQSPTHLIKTRGQQATLRCSPISGHTSVYWYQQALGLGLQFLLWYDEGEERNRGNFPPRFSGRQFPNYSSELNVNALELEDSALYLCASSLHRNTEAFFGQGTRLTVV.

CDR3 in amino acids: CASSLYRNTEAFF. The CDR3 DNA follows: TGTGCCAGCAGCTTATACAGGAACACTGAAGCTTTCTTT. The rearrangement uses TRBV13 and TRBJ1-1, with unresolved D. Germline CDR1 PRHDT, CDR2 FYEKMQ (reference sequence). V lost 2 bases and J 1 base, leaving 5 bases between the germline ends. The CDR3 runs 13 residues. The whole variable domain, remainder taken from reference TRBV13 and TRBJ1-1, is AAGVIQSPRHLIKEKRETATLKCYPIPRHDTVYWYQQGPGQDPQFLISFYEKMQSDKGSIPDRFSAQQFSDYHSELNMSSLELGDSALYFCASSLYRNTEAFFGQGTRLTVV.

The V and J genes are TRBV6-6 and TRBJ2-7; tentative D call: TRBD1 (5 bases). Per germline, CDR1 MNHNY and CDR2 SVGAGI (reference sequence). CDR3 size: 16 residues. Trimming shortened V by 0 bases and J by 5 bases, and 17 bases separated the two germline ends. The CDR3 loop reads CASSYSMHRRTHEQYF. DNA for the CDR3: TGTGCCAGCAGTTACTCGATGCACAGGAGAACCCACGAGCAGTACTTC.

The genes are TRBV27 and TRBJ2-1; D may be TRBD1 or TRBD2 (5 bases each). V was trimmed by 2 bases and J by 8 bases, leaving 16 bases between them. CDR3 length equals 15 residues. Germline V gene data show CDR1 as MNHEY and CDR2 as SMNVEV (reference sequence). CDR3 region: CASSLLGVGLDEQFF. CDR3 bases: TGTGCCAGCAGTTTACTGGGGGTTGGGTTGGATGAGCAGTTCTTC.

The genes are TRBV5-4 and TRBJ1-3, with 7 bases lining up with TRBD1. CDR1 and CDR2 from the germline V gene are SGHNT and YYREEE (reference sequence). The V gene end was trimmed by 9 bases and the J gene end by 0 bases; junction bases not matched to a gene: 15. The CDR3 sequence is 17 residues long. CDR3 protein: CATNGPGQQSSGNTIYF. In nucleotides, the CDR3 is TGTGCCACCAATGGACCGGGACAGCAGAGCTCTGGAAACACCATATATTTT.

The J gene is TRBJ2-1, the V gene TRBV5-4; possible D gene TRBD2, 6 bases. The CDR3 contains 15 residues. V lost 5 bases and J 5 bases, leaving 17 bases between the germline ends. Germline V gene lookup returns CDR1 SGHNT and CDR2 YYREEE (reference sequence). CDR3 DNA sequence: TGTGCCAGCAGTGTGAGGGCGGGGTCCAACAATGAGCAGTTCTTC. Translation gives CASSVRAGSNNEQFF.

V and J are TRBV19 and TRBJ2-2; D call uncertain. CDR1 is LNHDA and CDR2 is SQIVND in the germline V gene (reference sequence). The CDR3 loop spans 14 amino acids. Trimming removed 7 bases from V and 3 bases from J, with 12 bases in between. DNA of the CDR3: TGTGCCAGTACTCCTGGGGTGTACACCGGGGAGCTGTTTTTT. Encoded protein: CASTPGVYTGELFF.

The J gene is TRBJ1-1, the V gene TRBV7-9; TRBD1 agrees at 7 bases. The CDR3 extends over 15 amino acids. V gave up 1 base and J gave up 3 bases; unmatched junction bases: 5. CDR1 is SEHNR and CDR2 is FQNEAQ in the germline V gene (reference sequence). The CDR3 reads CASSLGPDRDTEAFF. Written as DNA, the CDR3 is TGTGCCAGCAGCTTAGGGCCTGACAGGGACACTGAAGCTTTCTTT.

This clone has a single count. The chain carries TRBV18 and TRBJ2-7; D is undetermined. The CDR3 totals 11 residues. From germline, CDR1 is KGHSH and CDR2 LQKENI. V lost 6 bases, J lost 4 bases, and 7 bases lay in between. Here the CDR3 DNA reads TGTGCCAGCTCCTTAGGGTACGAGCAGTACTTC. Encoded protein: CASSLGYEQYF.

The rearrangement uses TRBV7-6 and TRBJ2-1; 9 nucleotides match TRBD1. CDR3 size: 15 residues. Germline CDR1 is SGHVS and CDR2 is FNYEAQ. With V trimmed by 3 bases and J by 1 base, 1 base remained unmatched. As DNA, the CDR3 is TGTGCCAGCAGCTTGGGGACAGGGTCCTACAATGAGCAGTTCTTC. This codes for CASSLGTGSYNEQFF.

This chain uses TRBV27 with TRBJ2-7, with 7 bases aligning to TRBD2. The CDR3 covers 14 residues. Germline lookup yields CDR1 MNHEY and CDR2 SMNVEV (reference sequence). Trimming at V came to 3 bases and at J to 3 bases, leaving 5 bases not matched to a gene. The DNA for the CDR3 is TGTGCCAGCAGTTTTTCGGGACTATTCTACGAGCAGTACTTC. Translation gives CASSFSGLFYEQYF.

The V and J genes are TRBV28 and TRBJ1-2; TRBD1 agrees at 10 bases. V trimming: 6 bases; J trimming: 5 bases; junction bases outside the gene matches: 9. The CDR3 is 15 amino acids. Germline CDR1 reads MDHEN; CDR2 reads SYDVKM. For the CDR3, the DNA is TGTGCCAGCAGCTTAGGCTGGACAGGGGGTTATGGCTACACCTTC. It codes for CASSLGWTGGYGYTF.

The chain carries TRBV10-3 and TRBJ2-1; 11 positions match TRBD2. Germline V CDR1 and CDR2: ENHRY, SYGVKD. This CDR3 region has 16 residues. J gave up 6 bases and V 2 bases, and 6 bases lay outside the gene matches. This CDR3 is CAISERTSGPINEQFF. The CDR3, as DNA: TGTGCCATCAGTGAGAGGACTAGCGGGCCCATCAATGAGCAGTTCTTC.

J is TRBJ2-7 and V is TRBV29-1; 7 nucleotides match TRBD2. Germline CDR1 is SQVTM and CDR2 is ANQGSEA. The CDR3 is 14 amino acids. The trim removed 6 bases at V and 2 bases at J, leaving 10 bases unmatched. The CDR3 loop reads CSVVSTSVPYEQYF. The CDR3 bases are TGCAGCGTCGTCTCCACTAGCGTTCCCTACGAGCAGTACTTC.

The chain has TRBV9 and TRBJ2-6, with D perhaps matching TRBD1 or TRBD2 (6 bases each). The CDR3 has 17 residues. The ends were cut back, 3 bases at V and 3 bases at J, with 16 bases in the middle. The germline V gene encodes CDR1 SGDLS and CDR2 YYNGEE. The CDR3: CASSGGLSRGGANVLTF. CDR3 nucleotides: TGTGCCAGCAGCGGGGGACTTTCCAGGGGTGGGGCCAACGTCCTGACTTTC.

In this sample, this clone turned up once. The chain couples TRBV10-3 to TRBJ1-5; D not resolved. Germline CDR1 ENHRY, CDR2 SYGVKD. The CDR3 has 13 residues. V was clipped by 7 bases and J by 2 bases, with 9 bases between them. CDR3 amino acids: CAIKTEGNQPQHF. CDR3 nucleotides: TGTGCCATCAAGACCGAGGGCAATCAGCCCCAGCATTTT.

The gene calls are TRBV5-4 and TRBJ1-2; D gene ambiguous. Germline lookup yields CDR1 SGHNT and CDR2 YYREEE (reference sequence). V lost 5 bases and J 2 bases, leaving 13 bases between the germline ends. The CDR3 covers 14 residues. CDR3: CASRVREANYGYTF. In DNA, the CDR3 is TGTGCCAGCAGGGTCCGGGAAGCGAACTATGGCTACACCTTC.